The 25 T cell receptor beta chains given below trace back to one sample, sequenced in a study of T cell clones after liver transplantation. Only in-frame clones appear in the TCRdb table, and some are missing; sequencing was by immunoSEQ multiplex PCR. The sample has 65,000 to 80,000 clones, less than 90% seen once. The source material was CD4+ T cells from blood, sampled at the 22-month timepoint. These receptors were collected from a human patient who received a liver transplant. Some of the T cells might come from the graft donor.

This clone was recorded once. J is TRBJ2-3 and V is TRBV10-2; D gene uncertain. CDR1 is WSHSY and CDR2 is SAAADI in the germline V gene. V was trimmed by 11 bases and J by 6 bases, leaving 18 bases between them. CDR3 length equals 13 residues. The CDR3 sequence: CAGNPGVGDTQYF. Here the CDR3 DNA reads TGCGCCGGAAACCCCGGAGTTGGGGATACGCAGTATTTT.

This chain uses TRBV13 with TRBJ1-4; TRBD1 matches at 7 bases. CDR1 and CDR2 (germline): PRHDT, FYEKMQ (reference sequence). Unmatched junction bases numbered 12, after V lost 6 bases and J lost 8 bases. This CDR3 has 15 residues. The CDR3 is CASSLRVRTGEKLFF. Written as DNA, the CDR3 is TGTGCCAGCAGTCTCCGGGTGAGGACAGGAGAAAAACTGTTTTTT.

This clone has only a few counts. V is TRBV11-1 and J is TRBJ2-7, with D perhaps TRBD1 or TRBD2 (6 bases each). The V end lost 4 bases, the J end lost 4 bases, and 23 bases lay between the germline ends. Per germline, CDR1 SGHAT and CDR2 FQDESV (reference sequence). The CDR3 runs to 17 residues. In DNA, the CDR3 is TGTGCCAGCAGCTCCCCCTACGGGGGCCTCGGGGGATACGAGCAGTACTTC. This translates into CASSSPYGGLGGYEQYF. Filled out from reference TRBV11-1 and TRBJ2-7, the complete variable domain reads EAEVAQSPRYKITEKSQAVAFWCDPISGHATLYWYRQILGQGPELLVQFQDESVVDDSQLPKDRFSAERLKGVDSTLKIQPAELGDSAMYLCASSSPYGGLGGYEQYFGPGTRLTVT.

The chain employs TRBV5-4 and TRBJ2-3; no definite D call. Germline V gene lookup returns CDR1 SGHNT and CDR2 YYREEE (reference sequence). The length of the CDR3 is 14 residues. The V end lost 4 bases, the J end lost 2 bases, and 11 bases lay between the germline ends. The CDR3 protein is CASSPRMATDTQYF. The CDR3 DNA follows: TGTGCCAGCAGCCCCCGGATGGCCACAGATACGCAGTATTTT. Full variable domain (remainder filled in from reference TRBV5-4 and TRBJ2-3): ETGVTQSPTHLIKTRGQQVTLRCSSQSGHNTVSWYQQALGQGPQFIFQYYREEENGRGNFPPRFSGLQFPNYSSELNVNALELDDSALYLCASSPRMATDTQYFGPGTRLTVL.

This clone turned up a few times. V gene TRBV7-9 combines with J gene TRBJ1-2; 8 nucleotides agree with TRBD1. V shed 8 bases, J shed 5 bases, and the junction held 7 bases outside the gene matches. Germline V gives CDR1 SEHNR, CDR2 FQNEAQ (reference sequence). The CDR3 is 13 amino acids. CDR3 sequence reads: CASSGRTGYGYTF. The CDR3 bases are TGTGCCAGCTCCGGGAGGACAGGGTATGGCTACACCTTC.

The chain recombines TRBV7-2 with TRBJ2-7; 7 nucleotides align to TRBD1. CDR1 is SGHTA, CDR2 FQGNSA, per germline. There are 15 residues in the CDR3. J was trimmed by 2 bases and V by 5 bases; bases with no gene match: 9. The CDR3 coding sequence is TGTGCCAGCAGCGCCGCGTACAGGGGAGCCTACGAGCAGTACTTC. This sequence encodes CASSAAYRGAYEQYF.

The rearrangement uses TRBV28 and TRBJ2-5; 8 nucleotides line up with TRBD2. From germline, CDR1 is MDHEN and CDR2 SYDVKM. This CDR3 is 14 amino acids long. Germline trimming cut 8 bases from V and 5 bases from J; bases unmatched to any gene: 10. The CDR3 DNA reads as TGTGCCAGCCGATCGCCGGGAGGGCGCGAGACCCAGTACTTC. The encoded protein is CASRSPGGRETQYF.

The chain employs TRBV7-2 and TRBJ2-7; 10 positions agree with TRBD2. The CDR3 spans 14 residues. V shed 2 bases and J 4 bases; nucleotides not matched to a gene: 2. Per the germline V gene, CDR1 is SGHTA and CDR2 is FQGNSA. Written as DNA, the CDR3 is TGTGCCAGCAGCTTACCTAGCGGGGGTTACGAGCAGTACTTC. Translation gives CASSLPSGGYEQYF.

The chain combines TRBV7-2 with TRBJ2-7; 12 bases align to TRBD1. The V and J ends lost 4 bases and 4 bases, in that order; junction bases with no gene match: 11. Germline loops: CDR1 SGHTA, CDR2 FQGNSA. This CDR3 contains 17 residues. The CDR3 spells CASSSFLPGQGAYEQYF. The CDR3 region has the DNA TGTGCCAGCAGCTCCTTCCTTCCGGGACAGGGGGCTTACGAGCAGTACTTC.

CDR3 protein: CATSGQRYGYTF. The CDR3 DNA reads TGTGCCACCAGCGGTCAGAGGTATGGCTACACCTTC. The chain has TRBV15 and TRBJ1-2; D not resolved. CDR1 and CDR2 (germline): LNHNV, YYDKDF (reference sequence). Trimming removed 5 bases from V and 5 bases from J, with 9 bases in between. CDR3 length equals 12 residues.

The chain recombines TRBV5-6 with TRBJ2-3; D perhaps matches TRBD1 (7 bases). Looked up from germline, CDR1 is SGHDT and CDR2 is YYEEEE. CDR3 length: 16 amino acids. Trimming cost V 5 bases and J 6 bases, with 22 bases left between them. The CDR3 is CASSRRWDSLADTQYF. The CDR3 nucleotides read TGTGCCAGCAGTCGAAGATGGGACAGCCTAGCGGATACGCAGTATTTT. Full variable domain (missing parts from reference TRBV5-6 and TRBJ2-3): DAGVTQSPTHLIKTRGQQVTLRCSPKSGHDTVSWYQQALGQGPQFIFQYYEEEERQRGNFPDRFSGHQFPNYSSELNVNALLLGDSALYLCASSRRWDSLADTQYFGPGTRLTVL.

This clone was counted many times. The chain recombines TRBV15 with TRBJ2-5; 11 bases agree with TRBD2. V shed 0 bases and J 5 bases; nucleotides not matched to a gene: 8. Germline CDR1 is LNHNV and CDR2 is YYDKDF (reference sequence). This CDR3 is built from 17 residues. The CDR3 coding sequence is TGTGCCACCAGCAGAGAGTCACTAGCGGGAGATGGGGAGACCCAGTACTTC. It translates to CATSRESLAGDGETQYF. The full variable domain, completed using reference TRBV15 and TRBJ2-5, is DAMVIQNPRYQVTQFGKPVTLSCSQTLNHNVMYWYQQKSSQAPKLLFHYYDKDFNNEADTPDNFQSRRPNTSFCFLDIRSPGLGDTAMYLCATSRESLAGDGETQYFGPGTRLLVL.

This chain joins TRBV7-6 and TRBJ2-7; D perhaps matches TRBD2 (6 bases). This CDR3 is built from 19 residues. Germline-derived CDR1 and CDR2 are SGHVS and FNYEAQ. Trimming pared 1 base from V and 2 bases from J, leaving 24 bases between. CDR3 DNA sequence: TGTGCCAGCAGCTTAGGTGTTGGGGGGAATGGAGCTAACCCCTACGAGCAGTACTTC. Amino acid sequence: CASSLGVGGNGANPYEQYF.

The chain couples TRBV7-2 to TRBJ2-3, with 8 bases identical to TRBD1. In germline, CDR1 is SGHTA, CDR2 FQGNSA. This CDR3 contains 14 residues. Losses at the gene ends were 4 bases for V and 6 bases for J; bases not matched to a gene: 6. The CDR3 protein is CASSYDRGSDTQYF. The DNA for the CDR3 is TGTGCCAGCAGCTACGACAGGGGTTCCGATACGCAGTATTTT.

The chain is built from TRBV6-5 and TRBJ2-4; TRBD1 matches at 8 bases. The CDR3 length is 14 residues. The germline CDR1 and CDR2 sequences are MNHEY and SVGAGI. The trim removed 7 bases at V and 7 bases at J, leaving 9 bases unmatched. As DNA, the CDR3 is TGTGCCAGCACCTCGAGGGACAGGCCGAACATTCAGTACTTC. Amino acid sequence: CASTSRDRPNIQYF.

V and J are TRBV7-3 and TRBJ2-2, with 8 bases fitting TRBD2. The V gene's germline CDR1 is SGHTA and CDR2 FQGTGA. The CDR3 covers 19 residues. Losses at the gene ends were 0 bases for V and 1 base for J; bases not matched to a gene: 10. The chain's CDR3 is CASSLTSAGVSRNTGELFF. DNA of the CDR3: TGTGCCAGCAGCTTAACGTCAGCGGGAGTAAGTCGGAACACCGGGGAGCTGTTTTTT.

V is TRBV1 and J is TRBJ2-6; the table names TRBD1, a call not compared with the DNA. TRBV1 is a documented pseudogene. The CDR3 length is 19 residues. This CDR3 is CTSSQDPGTGTSGANVLTF. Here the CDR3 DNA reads TGCACCAGCAGCCAAGACCCCGGGACAGGGACTTCTGGGGCCAACGTCCTGACTTTC.

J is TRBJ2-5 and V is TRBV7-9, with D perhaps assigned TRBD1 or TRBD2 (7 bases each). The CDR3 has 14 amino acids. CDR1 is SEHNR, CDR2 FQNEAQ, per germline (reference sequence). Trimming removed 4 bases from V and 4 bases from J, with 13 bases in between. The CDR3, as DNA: TGTGCCAGCAGCTCAGGGGGAGGGGGAGAGACCCAGTACTTC. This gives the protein CASSSGGGGETQYF.

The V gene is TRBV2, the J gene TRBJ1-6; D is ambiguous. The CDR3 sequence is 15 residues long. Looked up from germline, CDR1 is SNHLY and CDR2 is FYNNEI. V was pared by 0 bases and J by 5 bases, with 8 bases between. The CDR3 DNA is TGTGCCAGCAGTGAAGCGTCCAGTAATAATTCACCCCTCCACTTT. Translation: CASSEASSNNSPLHF.

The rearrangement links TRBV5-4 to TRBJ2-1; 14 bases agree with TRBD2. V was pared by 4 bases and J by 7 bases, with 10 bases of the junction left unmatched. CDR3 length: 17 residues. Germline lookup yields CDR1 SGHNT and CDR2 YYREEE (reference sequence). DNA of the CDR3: TGTGCCAGCAGCGCCGGACTAGCGGGGGGCCTAGAGAATGAGCAGTTCTTC. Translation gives CASSAGLAGGLENEQFF.

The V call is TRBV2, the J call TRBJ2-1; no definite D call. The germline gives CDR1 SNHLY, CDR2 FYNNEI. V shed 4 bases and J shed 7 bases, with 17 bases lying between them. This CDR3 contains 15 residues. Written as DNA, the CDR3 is TGTGCCAGCAGTGCCCGCGCAACCGAAGGGAATGAGCAGTTCTTC. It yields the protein CASSARATEGNEQFF. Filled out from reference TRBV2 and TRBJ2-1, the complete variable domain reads EPEVTQTPSHQVTQMGQEVILRCVPISNHLYFYWYRQILGQKVEFLVSFYNNEISEKSEIFDDQFSVERPDGSNFTLKIRSTKLEDSAMYFCASSARATEGNEQFFGPGTRLTVL.

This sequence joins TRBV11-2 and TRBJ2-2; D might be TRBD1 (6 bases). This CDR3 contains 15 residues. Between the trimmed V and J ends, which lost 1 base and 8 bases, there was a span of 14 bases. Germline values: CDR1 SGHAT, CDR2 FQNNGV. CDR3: CASSLGQASSGELFF. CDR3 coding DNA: TGTGCCAGCAGCTTAGGACAGGCCAGTAGTGGGGAGCTGTTTTTT.

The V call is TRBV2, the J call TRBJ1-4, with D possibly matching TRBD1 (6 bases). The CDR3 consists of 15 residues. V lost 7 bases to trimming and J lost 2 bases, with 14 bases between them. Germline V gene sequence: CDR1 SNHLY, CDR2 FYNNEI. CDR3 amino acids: CASTTQGQTNEKLFF. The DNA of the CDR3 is TGTGCCAGCACCACCCAGGGGCAGACTAATGAAAAACTGTTTTTT.

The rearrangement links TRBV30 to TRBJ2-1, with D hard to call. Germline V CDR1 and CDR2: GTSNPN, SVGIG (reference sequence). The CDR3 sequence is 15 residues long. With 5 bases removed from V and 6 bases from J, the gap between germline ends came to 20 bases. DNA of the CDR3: TGTGCCTGGGCAAGGACCGCCAAGAGAGGCAATGAGCAGTTCTTC. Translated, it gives CAWARTAKRGNEQFF.

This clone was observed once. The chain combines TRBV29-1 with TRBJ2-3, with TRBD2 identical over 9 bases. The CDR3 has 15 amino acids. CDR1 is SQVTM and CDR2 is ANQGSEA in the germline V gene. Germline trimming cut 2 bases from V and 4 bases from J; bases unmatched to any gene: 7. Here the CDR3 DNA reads TGCAGCGTTGAAACGGGCGCGGGAGGGTCAGATACGCAGTATTTT. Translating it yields CSVETGAGGSDTQYF.